Each of the 28 T cell receptor beta chains below was sequenced from the same sample in a study of T-cell reconstitution after alpha-beta-depleted transplantation in children. The TCRbeta library was prepared with unique molecular identifiers. TCRdb re-derived calls from the PCR reads in MiXCR, one entry per CDR3 protein. The table has about 980,000 distinct CDR3 sequences, about 30% seen once. The sequences come from PBMCs, mostly from graft donor cells, collected 360 days after TCRalphabeta/CD19-depleted stem cell transplant. These receptors originate from a boy in the first two years of life who had a stem cell transplant for SCID, so the T cells may come from the graft donor.

This clonotype was counted only a few times. The genes are TRBV5-1 and TRBJ1-1; D not resolved. CDR1 is SGHRS, CDR2 YFSETQ, per germline. Trimming shortened V by 0 bases and J by 9 bases, and 12 bases separated the two germline ends. The CDR3 covers 13 residues. CDR3 nucleotides: TGCGCCAGCAGCTTGGCCTCGGGCCTACAAGCTTTCTTT. Protein product: CASSLASGLQAFF.

This clonotype was picked up many times. The chain carries TRBV12-3 or TRBV12-4 and TRBJ2-7; the D gene is possibly TRBD2 (6 bases). The CDR3 is made up of 16 amino acids. Trimming took off 7 bases at V and 2 bases at J, with 21 bases between the two ends. The CDR3 is CASTLSVPGVPYEQYF. CDR3 sequence (DNA): TGTGCCAGCACCCTCAGTGTTCCGGGAGTTCCCTACGAGCAGTACTTC.

This clonotype was recorded at least ten times. This chain connects TRBV12-3 or TRBV12-4 to TRBJ2-2; TRBD2 aligns across 7 bases. The length of the CDR3 is 16 residues. V lost 5 bases to trimming and J lost 0 bases; unmatched junction nucleotides: 6. Written as DNA, the CDR3 is TGTGCCAGCAGTCCCCTAGCGGCCTCGAACACCGGGGAGCTGTTTTTT. It specifies CASSPLAASNTGELFF.

This clonotype turned up a few times. The DNA for the CDR3 is TGCGCCAGCAGCTTGCATCTTTTATACGGGGCCGAGCAGTACTTC. Protein: CASSLHLLYGAEQYF. V and J are TRBV5-1 and TRBJ2-7, with D perhaps being TRBD1 or TRBD2 (5 bases each). Trimming removed 1 base at V and 6 bases at J, with 17 bases between. Germline V CDR1 and CDR2: SGHRS, YFSETQ. This CDR3 region has 15 residues.

The chain couples TRBV19 to TRBJ1-1; weak D call: TRBD1 (5 bases). This CDR3 region has 18 residues. Trimming left V 3 bases short and J 5 bases short, with 25 bases between. From germline, CDR1 is LNHDA and CDR2 SQIVND (reference sequence). The CDR3 loop is CASSIIMKGAMDKTEAFF. The CDR3 DNA is TGTGCCAGTAGTATTATAATGAAGGGCGCGATGGACAAAACTGAAGCTTTCTTT.

This chain connects TRBV6-5 to TRBJ2-1; D is ambiguous. CDR1 and CDR2 (germline): MNHEY, SVGAGI. This CDR3 region has 14 residues. V was clipped by 4 bases and J by 3 bases, with 10 bases between them. The CDR3 protein is CASSFRRFYNEQFF. In DNA, the CDR3 is TGTGCCAGCAGTTTCCGGCGGTTCTACAATGAGCAGTTCTTC.

The V and J genes are TRBV5-1 and TRBJ2-3; no definite D call. The V end was cut by 7 bases, the J end by 1 base, with 10 bases between. This CDR3 spans 13 amino acids. Germline-derived CDR1 and CDR2 are SGHRS and YFSETQ. The CDR3 sequence: CASGAYGTDTQYF. In nucleotides, the CDR3 is TGCGCCAGCGGAGCTTATGGCACAGATACGCAGTATTTT. Drawing the rest from reference TRBV5-1 and TRBJ2-3, the complete variable domain is KAGVTQTPRYLIKTRGQQVTLSCSPISGHRSVSWYQQTPGQGLQFLFEYFSETQRNKGNFPGRFSGRQFSNSRSEMNVSTLELGDSALYLCASGAYGTDTQYFGPGTRLTVL.

The genes are TRBV20-1 and TRBJ2-7; 11 nucleotides agree with TRBD2. CDR1 DFQATT and CDR2 SNEGSKA come from the germline V gene (reference sequence). Germline trimming cut 3 bases from V and 3 bases from J; bases unmatched to any gene: 7. The CDR3 totals 15 residues. Here the CDR3 reads CSASPSGGTFYEQYF. The CDR3 coding sequence is TGCAGTGCTAGCCCTAGCGGGGGGACTTTCTACGAGCAGTACTTC.

This clonotype appeared many times. At one of its ends the junction is not consistent with the germline gene, which may arise from a read error. V gene TRBV5-1 combines with J gene TRBJ2-7; D remains ambiguous. The CDR3 covers 12 residues. Germline assignment: CDR1 SGHRS and CDR2 YFSETQ. The CDR3 sequence is CASSPKGYEQYF. The DNA of the CDR3 is TGTGCCAGCAGCCCGAAGGGATACGAGCAGTACTTC.

This clonotype was seen once. The chain joins TRBV2 to TRBJ2-5, with TRBD1 matching over 7 bases. Losses at the gene ends were 4 bases for V and 5 bases for J; bases not matched to a gene: 16. This CDR3 has 17 residues. Germline CDR1 SNHLY, CDR2 FYNNEI. DNA of the CDR3: TGTGCCAGCAGTGCTTCAGGGACAGTCTCCTACCGGGAGACCCAGTACTTC. Translating gives CASSASGTVSYRETQYF. Together with reference TRBV2 and TRBJ2-5, the CDR3 gives the full variable domain: EPEVTQTPSHQVTQMGQEVILRCVPISNHLYFYWYRQILGQKVEFLVSFYNNEISEKSEIFDDQFSVERPDGSNFTLKIRSTKLEDSAMYFCASSASGTVSYRETQYFGPGTRLLVL.

This chain connects TRBV28 to TRBJ2-3, with 8 bases that match TRBD1. V lost 4 bases and J lost 1; bases outside the gene matches: 7. Germline CDR1 is MDHEN and CDR2 is SYDVKM. The CDR3 totals 16 residues. The CDR3 protein is CASSSRTGLGTDTQYF. The CDR3, as DNA: TGTGCCAGCAGTTCCCGGACAGGGCTTGGCACAGATACGCAGTATTTT.

The chain joins TRBV6-5 to TRBJ2-3, with 12 bases identical to TRBD2. V dropped 0 bases and J dropped 4; count of bases not matched to a gene: 5. This CDR3 region has 17 residues. From germline, CDR1 is MNHEY and CDR2 SVGAGI. The CDR3 loop is CASSYSASGGDPDTQYF. CDR3 DNA: TGTGCCAGCAGTTACTCGGCTAGCGGGGGGGACCCAGATACGCAGTATTTT.

The chain combines TRBV5-1 with TRBJ2-5; D is possibly TRBD1 or TRBD2 (6 bases each). The V gene lost 4 bases and the J gene lost 5 bases, with 15 bases spanning the gap. The length of the CDR3 is 14 residues. Germline V gene sequence: CDR1 SGHRS, CDR2 YFSETQ. The CDR3 protein is CASSRPGAEETQYF. CDR3 bases: TGCGCCAGCAGCCGCCCGGGGGCCGAGGAGACCCAGTACTTC.

The chain combines TRBV12-3 or TRBV12-4 with TRBJ2-6, with 12 bases aligning to TRBD1. The V and J ends lost 7 bases and 0 bases, in that order; junction bases with no gene match: 7. The CDR3 length is 18 residues. Here the CDR3 DNA reads TGTGCCAGCACCCGGGACAGGGGGCCCTACTCTGGGGCCAACGTCCTGACTTTC. It specifies CASTRDRGPYSGANVLTF.

The sample holds one count of this clonotype. The chain carries TRBV4-1 and TRBJ2-3; 15 nucleotides align to TRBD2. The CDR3 covers 16 residues. From germline, CDR1 is MGHRA and CDR2 YSYEKL. Germline trimming cut 7 bases from V and 6 bases from J; bases unmatched to any gene: 8. The CDR3 DNA reads TGCGCCAGCACCGAGGGACTAGCGGGGGGCATGGATACGCAGTATTTT. Its protein is CASTEGLAGGMDTQYF.

The chain links TRBV2 to TRBJ1-6; D remains ambiguous. Trimming pared 6 bases from V and 9 bases from J, leaving 9 bases between. The CDR3 has 12 amino acids. CDR1 SNHLY and CDR2 FYNNEI come from the germline V gene. CDR3 in amino acids: CASRQPSSPLHF. CDR3 bases: TGTGCCAGCAGGCAACCTAGTTCACCCCTCCACTTT.

The V call is TRBV9, the J call TRBJ2-5; D may be TRBD1 (6 bases). The CDR3 covers 16 residues. Germline assignment: CDR1 SGDLS and CDR2 YYNGEE. Trimming left V 0 bases short and J 7 bases short, with 19 bases between. The CDR3 nucleotides are TGTGCCAGCAGCGTAGCGTCACAGGGCGGTGGAGGGACCCAGTACTTC. This gives the protein CASSVASQGGGGTQYF.

This clonotype showed up just a few times. This chain uses TRBV7-2 with TRBJ2-3; 7 nucleotides line up with TRBD1. The CDR3 is made up of 15 amino acids. In germline, CDR1 is SGHTA, CDR2 FQGNSA. V lost 1 base to trimming and J lost 4 bases; unmatched junction nucleotides: 5. CDR3 residues: CASSLGGGRADTQYF. The CDR3 region has the DNA TGTGCCAGCAGCTTAGGAGGGGGCCGGGCAGATACGCAGTATTTT.

This clonotype was observed once. The chain combines TRBV6-1 with TRBJ2-7, with D maybe TRBD1 (6 bases). The CDR3 has 14 amino acids. Germline CDR1 and CDR2: MNHNS and SASEGT. V dropped 11 bases and J dropped 2 bases, with 19 bases sitting between them. The chain's CDR3 is CAGTPPDSPYEQYF. The CDR3 DNA reads TGTGCCGGTACCCCGCCGGACAGCCCCTACGAGCAGTACTTC.

This clonotype was picked up many times. V is TRBV29-1 and J is TRBJ2-3, with D maybe TRBD1 (6 bases). Germline CDR1 SQVTM, CDR2 ANQGSEA. This CDR3 spans 13 amino acids. With 0 bases removed from V and 5 bases from J, the gap between germline ends came to 9 bases. This chain's CDR3 is CSVEEGAGDTQYF. The CDR3 DNA reads as TGCAGCGTTGAAGAGGGGGCGGGAGATACGCAGTATTTT.

The chain couples TRBV12-3 or TRBV12-4 to TRBJ2-1, with D hard to call. The CDR3 spans 12 residues. V was shortened by 3 bases and J by 10 bases, with 10 bases between the two germline ends. In DNA form, the CDR3 reads TGTGCCAGCAGTTTTTGGGCTGGGGAGCAGTTCTTC. Its translation is CASSFWAGEQFF.

J is TRBJ2-7 and V is TRBV7-9; 10 nucleotides align to TRBD1. Trimming cost V 6 bases and J 5 bases; bases outside gene matches: 7. This CDR3 contains 14 residues. Germline CDR1 reads SEHNR; CDR2 reads FQNEAQ (reference sequence). The CDR3 DNA reads TGTGCCAGCAGAGACCGGGACAGGGGTAACGAGCAGTACTTC. This encodes CASRDRDRGNEQYF. Supplemented by reference TRBV7-9 and TRBJ2-7, the full variable domain reads DTGVSQNPRHKITKRGQNVTFRCDPISEHNRLYWYRQTLGQGPEFLTYFQNEAQLEKSRLLSDRFSAERPKGSFSTLEIQRTEQGDSAMYLCASRDRDRGNEQYFGPGTRLTVT.

The chain is built from TRBV27 and TRBJ2-6; D is possibly TRBD1 (5 bases). V shed 6 bases and J shed 2 bases, with 17 bases lying between them. CDR1 is MNHEY, CDR2 SMNVEV, per germline (reference sequence). The CDR3 length is 17 residues. The DNA for the CDR3 is TGTGCCAGCAGCCGGACGATCGGACAAGCTGGGGCCAACGTCCTGACTTTC. Its translation is CASSRTIGQAGANVLTF.

This clonotype was picked up a small number of times. V usage is TRBV6-2 or TRBV6-3 and J usage is TRBJ2-7; TRBD1 or TRBD2 may be the D gene (5 bases each). Germline V CDR1 and CDR2: MNHEY, SVGEGT. This CDR3 is 16 amino acids long. V dropped 3 bases and J dropped 0 bases, with 15 bases sitting between them. The CDR3 DNA is TGTGCCAGCAGTTATCGACCGAGGGGCTCCTCCTACGAGCAGTACTTC. This gives the protein CASSYRPRGSSYEQYF.

The rearrangement joins TRBV12-3 or TRBV12-4 to TRBJ2-2; maybe TRBD1 (6 bases). V was pared by 5 bases and J by 3 bases, with 19 bases between. This CDR3 region has 17 residues. CDR3 sequence (DNA): TGTGCCAGCAGTCCAAACGTCCGGGACACCTACACCGGGGAGCTGTTTTTT. This gives the protein CASSPNVRDTYTGELFF.

This chain joins TRBV12-3 or TRBV12-4 and TRBJ1-1; no clear D gene. The V end lost 3 bases, the J end lost 4 bases, and 21 bases lay between the germline ends. This CDR3 is 17 amino acids long. The CDR3 nucleotides read TGTGCCAGCAGTTTTGAGAGGCGGAGGGCGCGGAGCACTGAAGCTTTCTTT. Translated, it gives CASSFERRRARSTEAFF.

This rearrangement joins TRBV18 to TRBJ1-2; 7 bases map to TRBD1. V lost 1 base to trimming and J lost 5 bases; unmatched junction nucleotides: 10. The CDR3 covers 16 residues. Germline values: CDR1 KGHSH, CDR2 LQKENI. The CDR3 sequence: CASSPQGGQVQYGYTF. CDR3 sequence (DNA): TGTGCCAGCTCACCACAGGGTGGACAGGTCCAATATGGCTACACCTTC.

This clonotype was seen more than once but under ten times. The chain couples TRBV6-5 to TRBJ1-1, with no clear D. CDR1 and CDR2 (germline): MNHEY, SVGAGI. V lost 2 bases and J lost 4, with 17 bases in between. There are 16 residues in the CDR3. CDR3 in amino acids: CASSYVGRAVGTEAFF. The CDR3 bases are TGTGCCAGCAGTTACGTGGGAAGGGCGGTGGGCACTGAAGCTTTCTTT.